The rows below give T cell receptor beta chains drawn from one sample of a study of shared clonotypes between healthy human individuals. Using immunoSEQ multiplex PCR, the repertoire was profiled, and TCRdb retains in-frame clones only, with some absent. The repertoire holds roughly 2.1 million clones, with 85% to 95% as singletons. Material for sequencing was naive CD8+ T cells from PBMCs. Receptor source: a man aged 18 to 29 in good health. Some clones in this sample may be carry-over from other donors' samples. CDR3s include the opening cysteine and the closing phenylalanine or tryptophan. D genes are given only for firm matches. For some rows the clone size is stated as once, few or many, or as a class when expanded; others skip it.

cdr3_aa,cdr3_nt,d_call,j_call,clone_size,v_call
CASSFQGNYGYTF,TGTGCCAGCAGTTTTCAGGGGAACTATGGCTACACCTTC,NA,TRBJ1-2,NA,TRBV7-9
CATSRWTSGRGNEQFF,TGTGCCACCAGCAGATGGACTAGCGGGAGGGGCAATGAGCAGTTCTTC,TRBD2,TRBJ2-1,NA,TRBV15
CALPSTGDRYTGNTIYF,TGTGCCTTACCCTCGACAGGGGACCGGTATACTGGAAACACCATATATTTT,TRBD1,TRBJ1-3,NA,TRBV5-5
CASSIRDHRDEQYF,TGTGCCAGCAGTATAAGGGACCACAGGGACGAGCAGTACTTC,NA,TRBJ2-7,NA,TRBV27
CASSPVNTEAFF,TGTGCCAGTAGTCCAGTGAACACTGAAGCTTTCTTT,NA,TRBJ1-1,NA,TRBV19
CAISPAPYEQYF,TGTGCCATCAGCCCAGCACCCTACGAGCAGTACTTC,NA,TRBJ2-7,NA,TRBV10-3
CSVRGSPFNNEQFF,TGCAGCGTGAGGGGATCCCCTTTCAACAATGAGCAGTTCTTC,NA,TRBJ2-1,NA,TRBV29-1
CASSQPDSYEQYF,TGTGCCAGCAGCCAACCCGATTCATACGAGCAGTACTTC,NA,TRBJ2-7,NA,TRBV13
CASQGARDNEQFF,TGTGCCAGCCAGGGGGCGCGAGACAATGAGCAGTTCTTC,TRBD1,TRBJ2-1,NA,TRBV25-1
CASSYQARWDF,TGTGCCAGCAGTTACCAGGCCCGTTGGGACTTC,NA,TRBJ2-7,NA,TRBV6-6
CASSLFWKNKNIQYF,TGTGCCAGCAGTTTATTTTGGAAGAACAAAAACATTCAGTACTTC,NA,TRBJ2-4,NA,TRBV28
CASSPSGRRNTEAFF,TGTGCCAGCAGCCCCTCCGGCCGGAGGAACACTGAAGCTTTCTTT,NA,TRBJ1-1,NA,TRBV7-8
CASSLGASGEQYF,TGTGCCAGCAGCTTAGGGGCCTCAGGTGAGCAGTACTTC,NA,TRBJ2-7,once,TRBV7-9
CASSTGTAYNEQFF,TGTGCCAGCAGTACCGGGACGGCCTACAATGAGCAGTTCTTC,NA,TRBJ2-1,once,TRBV6-5
CASSGLAGVTGELFF,TGTGCCAGCAGTGGGCTAGCGGGAGTAACCGGGGAGCTGTTTTTT,TRBD2,TRBJ2-2,NA,TRBV6-1
CASSSTSGRNDEQFF,TGTGCCAGCAGCTCCACTAGCGGGAGGAACGATGAGCAGTTCTTC,TRBD2,TRBJ2-1,few,TRBV7-9